This record looks at one T cell receptor beta chain sequence and its context. The CDR3 runs 13 residues. With 2 bases clipped from V and 6 bases from J, the junction kept 3 bases outside the gene matches. Germline V gives CDR1 SEHNR, CDR2 FQNEAQ (reference sequence). This sample stems from a study of shared clonotypes between healthy human individuals. TCRdb keeps only in-frame clones here, not all; method: immunoSEQ multiplex PCR. The table has more than 550,000 clones, about 92% seen once; the top ten hold about a third. This sequence originates from a man between 18 and 29 years old in good health. Some clones in this sample may be carry-over from other donors' samples. Sequencing was done on a sample of memory CD8+ T cells from PBMCs. Subset given: CD45RO+ cells pooled with CCR7-negative TemRA cells. The J gene is TRBJ2-7, the V gene TRBV7-9; TRBD2 agrees at 8 bases. For the CDR3, the DNA is TGTGCCAGCAGCTTAAAGCGGGAGAGCGAGCAGTACTTC. Amino acid sequence: CASSLKRESEQYF. Complete variable domain (other parts from reference TRBV7-9 and TRBJ2-7): DTGVSQNPRHKITKRGQNVTFRCDPISEHNRLYWYRQTLGQGPEFLTYFQNEAQLEKSRLLSDRFSAERPKGSFSTLEIQRTEQGDSAMYLCASSLKRESEQYFGPGTRLTVT.